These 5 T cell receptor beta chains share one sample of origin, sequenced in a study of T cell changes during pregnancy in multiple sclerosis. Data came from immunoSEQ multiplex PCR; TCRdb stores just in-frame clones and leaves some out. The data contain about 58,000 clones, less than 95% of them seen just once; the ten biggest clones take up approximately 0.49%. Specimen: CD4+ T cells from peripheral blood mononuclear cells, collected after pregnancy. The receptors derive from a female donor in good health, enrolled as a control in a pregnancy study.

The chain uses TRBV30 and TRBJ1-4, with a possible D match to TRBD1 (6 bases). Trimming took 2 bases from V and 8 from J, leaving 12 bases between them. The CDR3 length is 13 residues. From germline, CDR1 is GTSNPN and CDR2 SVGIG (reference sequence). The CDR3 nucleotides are TGTGCCTGGAGTAACAGGGTCGGGGAAAAACTGTTTTTT. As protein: CAWSNRVGEKLFF.

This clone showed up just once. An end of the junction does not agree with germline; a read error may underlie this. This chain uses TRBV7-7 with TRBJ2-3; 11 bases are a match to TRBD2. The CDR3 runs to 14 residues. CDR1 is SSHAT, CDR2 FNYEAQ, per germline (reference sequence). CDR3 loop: CASSRGLAADTQYF. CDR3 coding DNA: TGTGCTAGCAGCCGGGGACTAGCGGCAGATACGCAGTATTTT.

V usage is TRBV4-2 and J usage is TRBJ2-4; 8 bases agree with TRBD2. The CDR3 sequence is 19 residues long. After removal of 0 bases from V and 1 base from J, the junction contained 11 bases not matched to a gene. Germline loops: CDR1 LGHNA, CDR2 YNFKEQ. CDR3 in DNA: TGTGCCAGCAGCCAAGACGGGGCCGGGGGGGTAATGGCCAAAAACATTCAGTACTTC. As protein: CASSQDGAGGVMAKNIQYF.

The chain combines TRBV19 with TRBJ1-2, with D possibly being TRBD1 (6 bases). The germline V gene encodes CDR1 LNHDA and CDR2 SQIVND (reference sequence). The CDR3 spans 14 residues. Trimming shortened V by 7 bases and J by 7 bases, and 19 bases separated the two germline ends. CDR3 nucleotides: TGTGCCAGTAAAGAGCAGGGGCGAGGAGGTGGCTACACCTTC. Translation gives CASKEQGRGGGYTF. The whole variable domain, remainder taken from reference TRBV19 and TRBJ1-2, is DGGITQSPKYLFRKEGQNVTLSCEQNLNHDAMYWYRQDPGQGLRLIYYSQIVNDFQKGDIAEGYSVSREKKESFPLTVTSAQKNPTAFYLCASKEQGRGGGYTFGSGTRLTVV.

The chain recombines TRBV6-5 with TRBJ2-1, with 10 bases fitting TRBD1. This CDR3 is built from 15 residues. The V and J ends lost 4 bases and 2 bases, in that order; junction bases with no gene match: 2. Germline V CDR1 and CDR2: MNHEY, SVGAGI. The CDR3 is CASSSGTGAYNEQFF. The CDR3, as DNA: TGTGCCAGCAGTTCCGGGACAGGGGCCTACAATGAGCAGTTCTTC.